The clone carrying this T cell receptor (beta chain) was detected a few times. Antigen unknown. The data stem from a study of early T cells in non-severe SARS-CoV-2 infection. Study in general: The authors sequenced bulk RNA from unsorted whole blood, leaving chains unpaired.

The CDR3 loop spans 12 amino acids. The germline CDR1 and CDR2 sequences are SQVTM and ANQGSEA. With 5 bases removed from V and 0 bases from J, the gap between germline ends came to 8 bases. Unique molecular identifiers (one per individual cDNA molecule) were attached. One entry per CDR3 protein results from TCRdb running MiXCR on the 5' RACE reads. The sample lists about 80,000 distinct CDR3 sequences; 12% were seen once. Broader study findings: VDJdb matching skewed toward anti-spike CD8 responses, missing private and CD4 specificities.

The chain uses TRBV29-1 and TRBJ2-7, with no clear D. What was sequenced was whole blood. The clonotype was recovered from an adult who was a healthcare worker with PCR-confirmed SARS-CoV-2 infection or an uninfected control (not recorded which). The DNA for the CDR3 is TGCAGCGTTCAGGCCAACTCCTACGAGCAGTACTTC. It is translated as CSVQANSYEQYF.